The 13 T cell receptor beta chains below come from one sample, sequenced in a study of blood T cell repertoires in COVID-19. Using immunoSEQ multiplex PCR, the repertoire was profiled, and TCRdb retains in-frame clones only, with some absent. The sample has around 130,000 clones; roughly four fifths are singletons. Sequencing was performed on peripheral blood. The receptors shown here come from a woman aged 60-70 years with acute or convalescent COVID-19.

CDR3 region: CAWSVHPGAGGTEAFF. The CDR3, as DNA: TGTGCCTGGAGTGTACACCCTGGGGCAGGGGGCACTGAAGCTTTCTTT. The rearrangement links TRBV30 to TRBJ1-1, with 7 nucleotides matching TRBD1. The CDR3 is 16 amino acids. Germline loops: CDR1 GTSNPN, CDR2 SVGIG (reference sequence). J gave up 4 bases and V 0 bases, and 11 bases lay outside the gene matches.

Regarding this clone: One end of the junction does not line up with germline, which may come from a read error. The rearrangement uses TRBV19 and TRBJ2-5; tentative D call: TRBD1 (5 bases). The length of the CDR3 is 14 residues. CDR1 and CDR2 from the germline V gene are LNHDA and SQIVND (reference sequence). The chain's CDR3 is CASSIGAGPETQYF. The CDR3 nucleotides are TGTGCCAGTAGCATAGGGGCAGGGCCAGAGACCCAGTACTTC.

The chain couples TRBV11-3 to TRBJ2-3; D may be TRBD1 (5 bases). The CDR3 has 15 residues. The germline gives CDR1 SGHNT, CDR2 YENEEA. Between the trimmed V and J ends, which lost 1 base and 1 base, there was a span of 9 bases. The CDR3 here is CASSLGGWGTDTQYF. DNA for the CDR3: TGTGCCAGCAGCTTAGGGGGCTGGGGCACAGATACGCAGTATTTT.

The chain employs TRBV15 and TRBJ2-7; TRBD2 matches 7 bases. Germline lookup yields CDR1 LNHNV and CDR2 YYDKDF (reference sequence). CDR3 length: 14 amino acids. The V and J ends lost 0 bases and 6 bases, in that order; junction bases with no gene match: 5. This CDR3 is CATSRDTGGREQYF. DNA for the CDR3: TGTGCCACCAGCAGAGACACGGGGGGACGCGAGCAGTACTTC.

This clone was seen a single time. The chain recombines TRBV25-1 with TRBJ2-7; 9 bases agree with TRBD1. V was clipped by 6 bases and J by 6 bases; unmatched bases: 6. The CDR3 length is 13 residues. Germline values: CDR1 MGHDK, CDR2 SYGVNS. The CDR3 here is CASRQGARSEQYF. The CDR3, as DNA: TGTGCCAGCAGACAGGGGGCGCGGTCCGAGCAGTACTTC.

CDR3 nucleotide sequence: TGTGCCAGCAGCGTGGCCAGCGGGGACTCCTACGAGCAGTACTTC. It encodes CASSVASGDSYEQYF. The chain combines TRBV9 with TRBJ2-7, with 7 nucleotides matching TRBD2. J was trimmed by 0 bases and V by 2 bases; bases with no gene match: 5. CDR3 size: 15 residues. Germline CDR1 and CDR2: SGDLS and YYNGEE.

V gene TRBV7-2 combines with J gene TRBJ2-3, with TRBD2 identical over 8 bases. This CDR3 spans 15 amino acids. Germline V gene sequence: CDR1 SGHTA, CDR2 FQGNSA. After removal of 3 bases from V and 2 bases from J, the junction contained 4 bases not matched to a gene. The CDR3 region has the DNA TGTGCCAGCAGCTTTATAGCGGGATTCACAGATACGCAGTATTTT. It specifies CASSFIAGFTDTQYF.

The CDR3 coding sequence is TGTGCCAGCTCACCACCTGCAACCCCTCAGGATGAAAAACTGTTTTTT. This encodes CASSPPATPQDEKLFF. The chain links TRBV18 to TRBJ1-4; unclear D gene. CDR1 KGHSH and CDR2 LQKENI come from the germline V gene. Deletions cut 0 bases from V and 6 bases from J, with 14 bases between. The CDR3 extends over 16 amino acids.

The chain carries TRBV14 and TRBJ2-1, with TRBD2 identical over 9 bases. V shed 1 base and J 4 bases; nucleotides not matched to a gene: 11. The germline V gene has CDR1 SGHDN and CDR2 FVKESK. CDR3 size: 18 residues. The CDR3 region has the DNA TGTGCCAGCAGCCAAGTGGGCGGGGGGGCCTCACGGTACAATGAGCAGTTCTTC. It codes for CASSQVGGGASRYNEQFF.

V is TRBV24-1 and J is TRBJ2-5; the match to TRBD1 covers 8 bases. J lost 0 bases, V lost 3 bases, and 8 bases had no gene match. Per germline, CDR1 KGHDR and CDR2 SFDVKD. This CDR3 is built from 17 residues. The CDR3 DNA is TGTGCCACCAGTGATGAAAGACAGGGGATTAACCAAGAGACCCAGTACTTC. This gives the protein CATSDERQGINQETQYF.

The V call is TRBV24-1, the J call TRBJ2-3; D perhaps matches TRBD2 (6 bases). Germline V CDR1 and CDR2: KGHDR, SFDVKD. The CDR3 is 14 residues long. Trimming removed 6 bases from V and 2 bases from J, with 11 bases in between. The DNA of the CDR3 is TGTGCCACCAGTAGCGGGCTTGACACAGATACGCAGTATTTT. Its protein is CATSSGLDTDTQYF.

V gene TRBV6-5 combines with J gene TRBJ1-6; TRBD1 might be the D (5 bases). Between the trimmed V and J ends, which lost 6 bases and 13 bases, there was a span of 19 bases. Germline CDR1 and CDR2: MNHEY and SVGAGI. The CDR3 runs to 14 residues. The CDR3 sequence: CASRIRQGSSPLHF. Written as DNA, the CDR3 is TGTGCCAGCAGAATACGTCAGGGAAGCTCCCCCCTCCACTTT.

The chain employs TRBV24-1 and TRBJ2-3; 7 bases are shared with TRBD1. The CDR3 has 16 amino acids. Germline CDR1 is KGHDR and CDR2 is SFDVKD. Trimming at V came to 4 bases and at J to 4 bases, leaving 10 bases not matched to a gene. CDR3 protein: CATSDRQGSVADTQYF. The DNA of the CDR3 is TGTGCCACCAGTGACCGACAGGGCTCGGTAGCAGATACGCAGTATTTT.